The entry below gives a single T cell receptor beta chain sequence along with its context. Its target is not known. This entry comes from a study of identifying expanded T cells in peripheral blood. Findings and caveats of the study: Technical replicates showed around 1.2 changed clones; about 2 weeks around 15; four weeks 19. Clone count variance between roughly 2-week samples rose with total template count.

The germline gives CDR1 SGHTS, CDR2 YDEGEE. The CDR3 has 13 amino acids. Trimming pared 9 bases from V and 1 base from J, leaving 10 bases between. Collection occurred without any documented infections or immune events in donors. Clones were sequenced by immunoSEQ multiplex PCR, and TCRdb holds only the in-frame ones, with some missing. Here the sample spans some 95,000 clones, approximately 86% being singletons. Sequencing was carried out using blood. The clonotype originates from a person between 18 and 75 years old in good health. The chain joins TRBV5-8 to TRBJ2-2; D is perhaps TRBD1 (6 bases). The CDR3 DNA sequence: TGTGCCACCCTGGGACAGAACACCGGGGAGCTGTTTTTT. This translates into CATLGQNTGELFF.